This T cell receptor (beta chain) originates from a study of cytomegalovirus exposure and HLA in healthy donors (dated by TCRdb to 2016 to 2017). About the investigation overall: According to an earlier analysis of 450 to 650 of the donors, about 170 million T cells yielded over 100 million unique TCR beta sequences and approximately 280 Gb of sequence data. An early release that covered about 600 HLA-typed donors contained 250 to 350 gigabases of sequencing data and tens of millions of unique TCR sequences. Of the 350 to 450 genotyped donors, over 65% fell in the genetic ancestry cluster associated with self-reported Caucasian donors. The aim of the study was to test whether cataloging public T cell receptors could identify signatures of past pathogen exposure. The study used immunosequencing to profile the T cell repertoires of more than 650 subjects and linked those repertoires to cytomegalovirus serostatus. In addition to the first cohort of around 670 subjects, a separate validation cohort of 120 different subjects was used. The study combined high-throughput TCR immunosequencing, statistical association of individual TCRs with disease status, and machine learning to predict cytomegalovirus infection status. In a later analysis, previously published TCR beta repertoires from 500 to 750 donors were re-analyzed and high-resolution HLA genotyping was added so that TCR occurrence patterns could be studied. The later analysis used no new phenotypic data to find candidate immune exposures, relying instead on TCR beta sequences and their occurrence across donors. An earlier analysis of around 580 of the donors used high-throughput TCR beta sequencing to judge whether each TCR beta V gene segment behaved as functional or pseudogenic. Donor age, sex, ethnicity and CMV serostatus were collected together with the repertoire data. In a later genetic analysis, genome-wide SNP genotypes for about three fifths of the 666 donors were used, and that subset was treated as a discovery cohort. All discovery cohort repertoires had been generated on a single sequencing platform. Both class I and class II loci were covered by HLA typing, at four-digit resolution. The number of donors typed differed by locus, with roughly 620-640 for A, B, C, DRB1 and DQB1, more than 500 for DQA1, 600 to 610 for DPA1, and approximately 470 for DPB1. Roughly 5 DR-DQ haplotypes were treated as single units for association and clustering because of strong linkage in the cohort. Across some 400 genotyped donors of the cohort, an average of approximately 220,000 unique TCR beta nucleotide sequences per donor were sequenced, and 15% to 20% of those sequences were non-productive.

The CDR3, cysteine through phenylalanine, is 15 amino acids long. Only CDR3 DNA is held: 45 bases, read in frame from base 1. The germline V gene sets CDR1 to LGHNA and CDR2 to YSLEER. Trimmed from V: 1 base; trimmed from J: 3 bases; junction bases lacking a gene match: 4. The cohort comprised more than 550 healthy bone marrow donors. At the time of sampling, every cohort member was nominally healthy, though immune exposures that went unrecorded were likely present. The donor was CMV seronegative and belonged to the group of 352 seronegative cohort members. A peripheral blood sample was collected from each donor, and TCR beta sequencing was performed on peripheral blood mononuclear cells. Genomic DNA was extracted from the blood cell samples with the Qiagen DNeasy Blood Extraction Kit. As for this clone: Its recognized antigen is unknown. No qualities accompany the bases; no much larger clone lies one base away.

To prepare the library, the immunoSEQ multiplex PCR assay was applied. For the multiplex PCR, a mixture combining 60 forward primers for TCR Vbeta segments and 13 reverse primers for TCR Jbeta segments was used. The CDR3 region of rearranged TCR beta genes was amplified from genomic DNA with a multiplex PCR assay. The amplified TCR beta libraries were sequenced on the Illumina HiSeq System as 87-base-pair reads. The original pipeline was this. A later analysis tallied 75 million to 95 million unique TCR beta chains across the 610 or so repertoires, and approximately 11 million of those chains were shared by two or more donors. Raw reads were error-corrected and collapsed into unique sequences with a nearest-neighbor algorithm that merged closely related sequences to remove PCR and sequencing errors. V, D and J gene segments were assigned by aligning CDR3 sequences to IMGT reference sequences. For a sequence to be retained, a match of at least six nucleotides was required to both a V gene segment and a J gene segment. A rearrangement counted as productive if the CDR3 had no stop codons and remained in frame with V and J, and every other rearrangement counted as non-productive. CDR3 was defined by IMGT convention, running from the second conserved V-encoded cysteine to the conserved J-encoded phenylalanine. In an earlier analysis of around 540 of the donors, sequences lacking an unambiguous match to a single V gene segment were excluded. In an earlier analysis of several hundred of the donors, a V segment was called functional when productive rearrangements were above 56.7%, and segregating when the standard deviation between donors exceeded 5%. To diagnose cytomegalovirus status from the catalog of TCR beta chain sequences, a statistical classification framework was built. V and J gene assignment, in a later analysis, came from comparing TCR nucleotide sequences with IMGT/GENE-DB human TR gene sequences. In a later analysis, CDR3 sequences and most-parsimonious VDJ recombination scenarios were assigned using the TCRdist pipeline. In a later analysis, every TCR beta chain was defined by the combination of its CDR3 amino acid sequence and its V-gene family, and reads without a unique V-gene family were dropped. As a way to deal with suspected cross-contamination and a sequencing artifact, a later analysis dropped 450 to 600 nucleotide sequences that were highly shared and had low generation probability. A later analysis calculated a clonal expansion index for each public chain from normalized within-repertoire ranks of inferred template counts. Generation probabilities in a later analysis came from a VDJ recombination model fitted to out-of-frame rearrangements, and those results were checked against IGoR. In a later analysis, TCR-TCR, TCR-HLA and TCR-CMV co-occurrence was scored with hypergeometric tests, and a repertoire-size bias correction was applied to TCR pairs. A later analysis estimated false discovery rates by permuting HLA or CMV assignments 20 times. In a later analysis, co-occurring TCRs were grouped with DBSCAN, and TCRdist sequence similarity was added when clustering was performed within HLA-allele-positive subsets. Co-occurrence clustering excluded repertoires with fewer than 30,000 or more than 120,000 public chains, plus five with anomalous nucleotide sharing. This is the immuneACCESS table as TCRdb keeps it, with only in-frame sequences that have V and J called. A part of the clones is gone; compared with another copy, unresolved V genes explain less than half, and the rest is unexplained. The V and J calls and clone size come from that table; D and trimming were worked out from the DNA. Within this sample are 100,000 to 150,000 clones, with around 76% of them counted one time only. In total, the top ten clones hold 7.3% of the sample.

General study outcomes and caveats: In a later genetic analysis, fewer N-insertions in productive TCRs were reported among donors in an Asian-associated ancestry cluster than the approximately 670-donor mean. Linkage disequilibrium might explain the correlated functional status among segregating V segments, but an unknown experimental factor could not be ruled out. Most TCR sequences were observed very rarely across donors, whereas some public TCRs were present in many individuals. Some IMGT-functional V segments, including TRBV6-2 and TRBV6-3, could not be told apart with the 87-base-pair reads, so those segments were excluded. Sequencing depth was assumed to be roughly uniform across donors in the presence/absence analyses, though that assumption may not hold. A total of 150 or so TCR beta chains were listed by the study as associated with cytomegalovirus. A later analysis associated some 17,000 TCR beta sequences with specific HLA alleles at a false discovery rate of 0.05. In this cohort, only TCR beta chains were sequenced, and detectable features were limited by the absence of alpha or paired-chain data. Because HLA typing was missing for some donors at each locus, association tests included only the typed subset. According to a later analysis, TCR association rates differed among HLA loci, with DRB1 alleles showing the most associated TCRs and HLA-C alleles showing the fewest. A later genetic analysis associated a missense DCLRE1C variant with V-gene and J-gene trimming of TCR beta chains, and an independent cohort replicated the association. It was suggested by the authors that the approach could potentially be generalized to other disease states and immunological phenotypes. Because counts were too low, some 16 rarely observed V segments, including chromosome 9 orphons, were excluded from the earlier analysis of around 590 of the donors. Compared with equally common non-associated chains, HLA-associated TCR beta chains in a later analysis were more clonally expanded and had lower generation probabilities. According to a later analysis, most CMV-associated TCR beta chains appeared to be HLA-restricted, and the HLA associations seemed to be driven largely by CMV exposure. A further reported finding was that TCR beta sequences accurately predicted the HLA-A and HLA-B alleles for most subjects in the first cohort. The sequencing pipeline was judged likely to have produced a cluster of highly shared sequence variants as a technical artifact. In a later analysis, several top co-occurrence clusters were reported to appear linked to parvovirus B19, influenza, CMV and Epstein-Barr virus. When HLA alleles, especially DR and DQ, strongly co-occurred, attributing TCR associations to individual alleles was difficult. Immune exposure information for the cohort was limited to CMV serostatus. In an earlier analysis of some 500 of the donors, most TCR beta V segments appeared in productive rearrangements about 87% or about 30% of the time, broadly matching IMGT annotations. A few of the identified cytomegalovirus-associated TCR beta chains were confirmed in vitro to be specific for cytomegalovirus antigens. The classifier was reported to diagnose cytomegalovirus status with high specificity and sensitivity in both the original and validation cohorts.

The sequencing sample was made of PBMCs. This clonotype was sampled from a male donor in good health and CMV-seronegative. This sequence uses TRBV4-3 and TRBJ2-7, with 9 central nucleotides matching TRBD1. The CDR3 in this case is CASSQGTGEGYEQYF. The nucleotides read TGCGCCAGCAGCCAAGGGACAGGGGAAGGCTACGAGCAGTACTTC.